This T cell receptor (beta chain) appears in the sequencing data of a study of technical replicates of blood from a few donors. TCRdb keeps only in-frame clones here, not all; method: immunoSEQ multiplex PCR. This table holds over 55,000 clones, 91% found once. With V trimmed by 4 bases and J by 4 bases, 5 bases remained unmatched. The CDR3 spans 14 residues. The germline V gene has CDR1 SGHDT and CDR2 YYEEEE. The source material was PBMCs. The TCR comes from a human donor in good health. Some clones in this sample may be carry-over from other donors' samples. The chain combines TRBV5-6 with TRBJ1-2; 9 nucleotides agree with TRBD1. CDR3 residues: CASSRDRATYGYTF. The CDR3 DNA is TGTGCCAGCAGCCGGGACAGGGCCACCTATGGCTACACCTTC.